The entry that follows covers one T cell receptor beta chain sequence. Its antigen is still unknown. All of the isolated RNA was reverse transcribed, so expressed TCRB transcripts were sequenced. Assay used: immunoSEQ multiplex PCR; TCRdb lists only in-frame clones, some missing. Here the sample spans 200,000 to 250,000 clones, more than 9% being singletons. This entry comes from a study of beta chain features in type 1 diabetes. Findings and caveats of the study: Insertions at VDJ junctions were less frequent in type 1 diabetes patients. These patients also deleted more nucleotides at the same junctions. Sequencing used cDNA, and cells with high TCR expression could therefore be over-represented. A PCR bias possibly favoring shorter templates would apply equally to patients and controls.

Trimming removed 0 bases from V and 6 bases from J; junction bases left unmatched: 2. The CDR3 runs to 14 residues. Germline CDR1 is SGHNT and CDR2 is YYREEE (reference sequence). The authors obtained over 98% purity in all sorted populations. The TCR was taken from a woman in her late teens or twenties in good health. Material for sequencing was naive CD4+ T cells from blood. This chain connects TRBV5-4 to TRBJ1-1; 10 positions agree with TRBD1. The DNA for the CDR3 is TGTGCCAGCAGCTTGGCCGGGACAGGGGCTGAAGCTTTCTTT. Translating gives CASSLAGTGAEAFF.